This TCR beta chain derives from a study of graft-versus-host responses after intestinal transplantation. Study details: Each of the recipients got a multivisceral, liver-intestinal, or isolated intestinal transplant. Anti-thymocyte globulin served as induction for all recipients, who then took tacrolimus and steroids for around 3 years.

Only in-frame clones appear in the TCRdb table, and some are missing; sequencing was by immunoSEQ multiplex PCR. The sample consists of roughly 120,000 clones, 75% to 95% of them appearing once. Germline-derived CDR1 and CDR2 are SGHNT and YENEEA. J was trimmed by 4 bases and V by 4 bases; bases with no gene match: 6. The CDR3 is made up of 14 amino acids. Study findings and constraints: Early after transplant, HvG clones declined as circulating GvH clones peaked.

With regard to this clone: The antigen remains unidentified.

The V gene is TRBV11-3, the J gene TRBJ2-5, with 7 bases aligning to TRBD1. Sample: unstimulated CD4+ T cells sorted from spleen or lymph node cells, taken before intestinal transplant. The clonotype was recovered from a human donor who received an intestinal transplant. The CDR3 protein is CASSSQGVGETQYF. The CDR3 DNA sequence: TGTGCCAGCAGCTCTCAGGGGGTAGGAGAGACCCAGTACTTC.